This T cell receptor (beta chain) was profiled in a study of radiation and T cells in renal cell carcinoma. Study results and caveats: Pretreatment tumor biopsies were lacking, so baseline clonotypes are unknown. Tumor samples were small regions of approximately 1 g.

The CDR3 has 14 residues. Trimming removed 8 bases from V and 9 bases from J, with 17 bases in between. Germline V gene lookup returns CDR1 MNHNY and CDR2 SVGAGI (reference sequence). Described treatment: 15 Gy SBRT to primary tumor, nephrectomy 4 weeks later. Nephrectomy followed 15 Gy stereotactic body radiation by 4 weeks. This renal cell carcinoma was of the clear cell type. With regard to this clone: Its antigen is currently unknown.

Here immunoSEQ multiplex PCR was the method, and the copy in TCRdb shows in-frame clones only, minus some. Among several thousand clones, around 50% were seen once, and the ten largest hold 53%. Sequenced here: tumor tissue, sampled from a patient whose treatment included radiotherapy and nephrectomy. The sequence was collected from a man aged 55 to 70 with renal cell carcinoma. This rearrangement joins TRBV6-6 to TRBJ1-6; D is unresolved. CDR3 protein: CASYDRLGSSPLHF. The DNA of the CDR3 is TGTGCCAGCTATGATCGCCTCGGGAGTTCACCCCTCCACTTT.